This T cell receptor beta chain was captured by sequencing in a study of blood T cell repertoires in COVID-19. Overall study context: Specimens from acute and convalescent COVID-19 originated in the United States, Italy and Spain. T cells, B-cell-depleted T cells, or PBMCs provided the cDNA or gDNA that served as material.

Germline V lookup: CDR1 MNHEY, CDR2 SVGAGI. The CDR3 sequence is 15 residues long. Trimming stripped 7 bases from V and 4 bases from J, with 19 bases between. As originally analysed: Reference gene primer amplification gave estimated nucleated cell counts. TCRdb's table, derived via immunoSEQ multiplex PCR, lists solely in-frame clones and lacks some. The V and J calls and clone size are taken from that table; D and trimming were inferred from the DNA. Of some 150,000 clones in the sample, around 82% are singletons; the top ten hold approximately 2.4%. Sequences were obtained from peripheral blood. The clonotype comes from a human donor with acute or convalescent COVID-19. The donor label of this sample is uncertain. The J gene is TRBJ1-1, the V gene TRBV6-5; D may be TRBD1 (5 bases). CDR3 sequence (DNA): TGTGCCAGCACCCAGCTGGGACTTTGGGGCACTGAAGCTTTCTTT. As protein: CASTQLGLWGTEAFF.